The 2 T cell receptor beta chains presented below share a single source sample, sequenced in a study of CD8 T cells in Susac syndrome. RNA, at roughly 0.45 to 1 ug, was reverse transcribed with random hexamers. TCRdb analysed the immunoSEQ multiplex PCR reads with MiXCR anew, one entry per CDR3 protein. The sample records 40,000 to 60,000 distinct CDR3 sequences, 90% to 95% being singletons. The specimen sequenced was CD8+ T cells from PBMCs. These receptors all come from a human donor with multiple sclerosis.

CDR3 sequence reads: CSVEESLTRYGYTF. CDR3 nucleotides: TGCAGCGTTGAAGAGAGCCTGACACGATATGGCTACACCTTC. The V gene is TRBV29-1, the J gene TRBJ1-2; D not certain. The V gene's germline CDR1 is SQVTM and CDR2 ANQGSEA. The germline V and J ends were trimmed by 0 bases and 5 bases, with 13 bases remaining between them. The CDR3 runs to 14 residues.

The chain couples TRBV2 to TRBJ1-2; D unclear. Trimming left V 7 bases short and J 8 bases short, with 20 bases between. This CDR3 has 14 residues. CDR1 is SNHLY and CDR2 is FYNNEI in the germline V gene. The CDR3 DNA reads TGTGCCAGCAAAGAGCGCTCCTTCCGGGGAGGCTACACCTTC. This sequence encodes CASKERSFRGGYTF.